This TCR beta chain was observed in a study of T cells in Graves' hyperthyroidism and ophthalmopathy (dated by TCRdb to between 2018 and 2021). Concerning the study at large: Peripheral blood samples were taken at the time of initial diagnosis, prior to any treatment. Whether ophthalmopathy could be predicted prospectively was tested in an independent validation cohort made up of approximately 19 hyperthyroidism patients plus 17 patients who later progressed to ophthalmopathy. The paper reports TCR Vbeta CDR3 sequencing of 130 to 150 peripheral blood samples: approximately 41 ophthalmopathy, about 75 hyperthyroidism and around 17 progressor patients. TCR V-J signatures able to tell the groups apart were searched for in a discovery cohort of 90 to 100 patients, of whom around 42 had Graves' ophthalmopathy and about 60 had stable Graves' hyperthyroidism. The approximately 98 discovery patients were randomly divided into training and test sets at a 7:3 ratio. Following sampling, methimazole starting at 30 mg daily was given to hyperthyroidism patients, and high-dose intravenous methylprednisolone was given to ophthalmopathy patients. In more than five Graves' hyperthyroidism patients, the study also compared T-cell repertoires from thyroid tissue with T-cell repertoires from blood. On the study overall, not on this receptor specifically: Sample size was not statistically predetermined, and blinding of investigators to group allocation was not performed. Most expanded thyroid clonotypes (frequency above 0.001) were also detected in blood, a finding suggesting that blood repertoires may reflect thyroid immune responses. In cross-validation, a model built on a 13 V-J signature told ophthalmopathy apart from stable hyperthyroidism with less than 90% sensitivity and 81% to 82% specificity, and in testing the same model reached 80%/75%. In validation, the model predicted progression to ophthalmopathy with about 71% sensitivity and roughly 72% specificity, a median of approximately 6.5 months before onset.

A patient counted as having stable Graves' hyperthyroidism if no progression to ophthalmopathy occurred over 18 months of follow-up. Hyperthyroidism patients were newly diagnosed, had a disease duration of under 2 months, and were aged 18 to 65 years. Exclusion was applied to patients with uncontrolled infections, other autoimmune diseases, pregnancy or lactation. Clinical symptoms, serum thyroxine and TRAb, thyroid ultrasound, and orbital computed tomography formed the basis for the diagnoses. Ficoll-Paque density gradient centrifugation was used to isolate PBMCs from around 10 ml of fresh peripheral blood. Trizol reagent was used to extract total RNA, and RNA quality was then checked on an Agilent 2100 Bioanalyzer. Amplification of TCR beta CDR3 regions was carried out from RNA transcripts. For the first round of RT-PCR on the TCR CDR3, the HTBI primer set was used together with the Qiagen OneStep RT-PCR kit. Libraries were constructed in a second round of multiplex PCR, after which size selection and purification were carried out. Paired-end sequencing of the libraries was performed with 100 bp reads on an Illumina HiSeq2000. On the study's bioinformatics: SOAPnuke was used to process the raw data, throwing out any read that contained adapters or uncalled bases, had a mean Phred below 15, or lacked an exact constant-primer or identifier match. COPE v1.2.5 was used to merge the high-quality paired reads, and each unique nucleotide sequence was defined as a clonotype. MiTCR v1.1 was used to align clonotypes to the IMGT TRBV, TRBD and TRBJ reference segments. Only V-J combinations with frequency above 0.0001, covering about 99% of repertoires, were analysed. A TCS score was defined as the ratio of F50 (clonal expansion) to E x V (chaos), with BLOSUM62-based TCRdist applied between CDR3 peptides within each V-J. Welch's t-statistics and random forest reduced 500 to 650 V-J features to roughly 13, which were used in a naive Bayes classifier (R e1071). TCRdb reprocessed the public reads (quality trimming at Q25 with fastp, clone calling with MiXCR) and kept in-frame beta chains. Rows are unified per CDR3 protein, each entry keeping the most common DNA and genes. The authors' filters were not applied to this entry. This sample comprises 200,000 to 250,000 distinct CDR3 sequences, roughly 18% of them detected only once. Around 43% of the sample is taken by the ten largest.

This clonotype was counted at least ten times. Its antigen is unknown. Per-nucleotide qualities are absent, and no much larger clonotype sits a single base away. The sequenced material came from blood. This sequence originates from a man aged 35 to 55 with Graves' hyperthyroidism.

Read as DNA, the sequence is TGTGCCAGCTCACCGAACCAGGGCGACTATGGCTACACCTTC. Translated, it reads CASSPNQGDYGYTF. The chain is assembled from TRBV18 and TRBJ1-2, and the D gene may be TRBD1, 5 bases matching. The CDR1 and CDR2 encoded by the germline V gene are KGHSH and LQKENI. Trimming at the junction amounts to 3 bases on V and 3 bases on J, and the germline ends lie 11 bases apart. The CDR3 goes from the cysteine to the phenylalanine over 14 residues. The kept DNA is CDR3 alone, 42 bases in frame from the first base. Supplemented by the reference TRBV18 and TRBJ1-2 proteins around the CDR3, the complete variable domain is NAGVMQNPRHLVRRRGQEARLRCSPMKGHSHVYWYRQLPEEGLKFMVYLQKENIIDESGMPKERFSAEFPKEGPSILRIQQVVRGDSAAYFCASSPNQGDYGYTFGSGTRLTVV.